Below, 4 T cell receptor beta chains from the same sample are listed, as sequenced in a study of breast tumors, draining lymph nodes, adjacent tissues. TCRdb re-analysed the multiplex PCR reads in MiXCR, keeping a single row per CDR3 protein. The table records roughly 14,000 distinct CDR3 sequences, roughly 50% of them present only once. The source material was tumor-adjacent breast tissue. These receptors were taken from a female donor with breast cancer. Some clones in this sample may be carry-over from other donors' samples.

The chain joins TRBV2 to TRBJ2-1; 7 positions match TRBD2. This CDR3 is 14 amino acids long. Germline-derived CDR1 and CDR2 are SNHLY and FYNNEI. CDR3 coding DNA: TGTGCTTGGGGGGGAGGGCTATCGTACAATGAGCAGTTCTTC. Its protein is CAWGGGLSYNEQFF.

Sample share makes this clonotype medium-sized. The chain employs TRBV20-1 and TRBJ2-7; the match to TRBD1 covers 10 bases. J lost 0 bases, V lost 8 bases, and 4 bases had no gene match. The V gene's germline CDR1 is DFQATT and CDR2 SNEGSKA (reference sequence). The CDR3 is 13 amino acids. This CDR3 reads CSTTGGSSYEQYF. Written as DNA, the CDR3 is TGCAGTACGACAGGGGGCTCCTCCTACGAGCAGTACTTC.

The gene calls are TRBV4-1 and TRBJ1-6, with D hard to call. Germline V lookup: CDR1 MGHRA, CDR2 YSYEKL. This CDR3 has 18 amino acids. Trimming shortened V by 0 bases and J by 0 bases, and 12 bases separated the two germline ends. CDR3 loop: CASSQEPTTLSYNSPLHF. The CDR3 DNA sequence: TGCGCCAGCAGCCAAGAGCCCACCACGCTCTCCTATAATTCACCCCTCCACTTT.

CDR3 sequence: CAISEDGQGYYGYTF. For the CDR3, the DNA is TGTGCCATCAGTGAGGATGGACAGGGCTACTATGGCTACACCTTC. The chain couples TRBV10-3 to TRBJ1-2; 8 bases are a match to TRBD1. Germline-derived CDR1 and CDR2 are ENHRY and SYGVKD. This CDR3 spans 15 amino acids. Germline trimming cut 2 bases from V and 3 bases from J; bases unmatched to any gene: 5.